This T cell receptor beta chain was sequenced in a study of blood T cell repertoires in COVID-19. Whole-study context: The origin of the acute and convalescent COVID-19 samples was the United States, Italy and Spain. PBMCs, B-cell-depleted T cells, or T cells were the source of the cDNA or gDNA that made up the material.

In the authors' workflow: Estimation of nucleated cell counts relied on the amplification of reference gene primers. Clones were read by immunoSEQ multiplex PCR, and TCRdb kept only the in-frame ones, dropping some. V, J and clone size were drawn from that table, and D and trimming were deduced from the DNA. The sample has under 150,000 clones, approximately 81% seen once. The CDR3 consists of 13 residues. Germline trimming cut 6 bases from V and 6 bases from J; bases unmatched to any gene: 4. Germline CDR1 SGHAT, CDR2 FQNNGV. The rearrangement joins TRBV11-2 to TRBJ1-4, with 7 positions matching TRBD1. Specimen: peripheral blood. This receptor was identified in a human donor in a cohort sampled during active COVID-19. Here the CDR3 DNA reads TGTGCCAGCAGAGACAGGGTTTATGAAAAACTGTTTTTT. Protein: CASRDRVYEKLFF.